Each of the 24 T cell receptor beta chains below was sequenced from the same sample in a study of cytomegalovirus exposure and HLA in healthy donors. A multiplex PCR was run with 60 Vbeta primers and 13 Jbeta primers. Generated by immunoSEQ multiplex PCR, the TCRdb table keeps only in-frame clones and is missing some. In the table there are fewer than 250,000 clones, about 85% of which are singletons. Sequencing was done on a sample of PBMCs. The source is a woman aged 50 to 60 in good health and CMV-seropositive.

DNA of the CDR3: TGTGCCAGCAGTGACAGGGGGCGCAGCTATGGCTACACCTTC. Protein sequence: CASSDRGRSYGYTF. The chain couples TRBV2 to TRBJ1-2; 8 nucleotides match TRBD1. Germline values: CDR1 SNHLY, CDR2 FYNNEI. Losses at the gene ends were 3 bases for V and 4 bases for J; bases not matched to a gene: 4. The CDR3 covers 14 residues.

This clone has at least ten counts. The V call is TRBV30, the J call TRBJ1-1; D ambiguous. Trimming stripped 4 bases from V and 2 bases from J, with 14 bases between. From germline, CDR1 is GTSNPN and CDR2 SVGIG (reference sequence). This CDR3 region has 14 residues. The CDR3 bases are TGTGCCTGGACCCCTATGTGGTCAAACACTGAAGCTTTCTTT. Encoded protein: CAWTPMWSNTEAFF.

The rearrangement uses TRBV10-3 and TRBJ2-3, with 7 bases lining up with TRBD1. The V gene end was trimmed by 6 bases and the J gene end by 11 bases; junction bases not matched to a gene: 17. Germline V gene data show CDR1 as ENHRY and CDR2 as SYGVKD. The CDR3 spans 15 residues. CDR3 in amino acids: CAISDRDHNRYGQYF. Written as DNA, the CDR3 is TGTGCCATCAGCGACAGGGATCATAACAGATACGGGCAGTATTTT.

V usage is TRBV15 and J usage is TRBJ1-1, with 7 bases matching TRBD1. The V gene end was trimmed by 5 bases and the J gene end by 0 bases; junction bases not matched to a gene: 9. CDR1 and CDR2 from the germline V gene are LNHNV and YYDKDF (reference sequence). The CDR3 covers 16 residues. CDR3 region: CATSRDRVRMNTEAFF. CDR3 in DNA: TGTGCCACCAGCCGCGACAGGGTGAGAATGAACACTGAAGCTTTCTTT. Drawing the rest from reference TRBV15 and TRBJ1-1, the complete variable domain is DAMVIQNPRYQVTQFGKPVTLSCSQTLNHNVMYWYQQKSSQAPKLLFHYYDKDFNNEADTPDNFQSRRPNTSFCFLDIRSPGLGDTAMYLCATSRDRVRMNTEAFFGQGTRLTVV.

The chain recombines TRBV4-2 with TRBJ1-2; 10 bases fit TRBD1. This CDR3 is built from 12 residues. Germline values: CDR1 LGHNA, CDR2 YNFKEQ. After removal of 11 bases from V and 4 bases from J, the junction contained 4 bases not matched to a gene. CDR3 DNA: TGTGCCGCCGGGACAGGGGTCTATGGCTACACCTTC. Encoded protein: CAAGTGVYGYTF.

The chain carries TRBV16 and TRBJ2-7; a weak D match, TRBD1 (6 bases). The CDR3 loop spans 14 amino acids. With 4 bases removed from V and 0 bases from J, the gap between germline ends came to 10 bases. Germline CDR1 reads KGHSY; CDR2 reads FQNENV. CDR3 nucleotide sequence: TGTGCCAGCAGCCGAGACAGGAGCTCCTACGAGCAGTACTTC. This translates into CASSRDRSSYEQYF. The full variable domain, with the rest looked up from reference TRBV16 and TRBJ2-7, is GEEVAQTPKHLVRGEGQKAKLYCAPIKGHSYVFWYQQVLKNEFKFLISFQNENVFDETGMPKERFSAKCLPNSPCSLEIQATKLEDSAVYFCASSRDRSSYEQYFGPGTRLTVT.

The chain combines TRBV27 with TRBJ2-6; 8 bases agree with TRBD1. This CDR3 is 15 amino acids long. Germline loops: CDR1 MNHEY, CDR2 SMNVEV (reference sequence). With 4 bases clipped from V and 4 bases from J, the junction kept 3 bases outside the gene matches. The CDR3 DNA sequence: TGTGCCAGCAGTTGGACAGGGAGCGGGGCCAACGTCCTGACTTTC. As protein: CASSWTGSGANVLTF.

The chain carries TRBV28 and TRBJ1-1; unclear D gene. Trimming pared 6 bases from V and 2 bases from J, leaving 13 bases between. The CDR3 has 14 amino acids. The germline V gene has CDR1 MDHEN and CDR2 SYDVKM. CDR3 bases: TGTGCCAGCAGGATTGCAGGTACCAACACTGAAGCTTTCTTT. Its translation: CASRIAGTNTEAFF. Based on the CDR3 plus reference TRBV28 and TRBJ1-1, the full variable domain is DVKVTQSSRYLVKRTGEKVFLECVQDMDHENMFWYRQDPGLGLRLIYFSYDVKMKEKGDIPEGYSVSREKKERFSLILESASTNQTSMYLCASRIAGTNTEAFFGQGTRLTVV.

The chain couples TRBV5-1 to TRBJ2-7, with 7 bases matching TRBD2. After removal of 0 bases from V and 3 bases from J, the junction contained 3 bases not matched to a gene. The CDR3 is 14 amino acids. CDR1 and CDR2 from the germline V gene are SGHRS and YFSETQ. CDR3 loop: CASSLVGGFYEQYF. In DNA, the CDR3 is TGCGCCAGCAGCTTGGTGGGAGGGTTCTACGAGCAGTACTTC.

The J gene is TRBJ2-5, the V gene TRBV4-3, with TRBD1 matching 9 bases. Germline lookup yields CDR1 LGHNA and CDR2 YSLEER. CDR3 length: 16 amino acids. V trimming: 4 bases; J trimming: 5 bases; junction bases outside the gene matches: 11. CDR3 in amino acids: CASSRGQGQGTETQYF. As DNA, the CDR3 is TGCGCCAGCAGCCGGGGGCAAGGACAGGGGACGGAGACCCAGTACTTC.

The CDR3 region is CASSFLGQGNTGELFF. CDR3 bases: TGTGCCAGCAGTTTTCTGGGTCAGGGTAACACCGGGGAGCTGTTTTTT. V usage is TRBV28 and J usage is TRBJ2-2, with D possibly matching TRBD1 (5 bases). The V and J ends lost 3 bases and 2 bases respectively, with 13 bases between them. The CDR3 runs 16 residues. Germline V gives CDR1 MDHEN, CDR2 SYDVKM.

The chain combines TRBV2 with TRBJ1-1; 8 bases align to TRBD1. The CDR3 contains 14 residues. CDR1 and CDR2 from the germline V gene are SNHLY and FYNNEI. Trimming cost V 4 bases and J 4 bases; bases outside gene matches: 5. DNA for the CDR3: TGTGCCAGCAGTGCAGACAGGGGACGCACTGAAGCTTTCTTT. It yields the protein CASSADRGRTEAFF.

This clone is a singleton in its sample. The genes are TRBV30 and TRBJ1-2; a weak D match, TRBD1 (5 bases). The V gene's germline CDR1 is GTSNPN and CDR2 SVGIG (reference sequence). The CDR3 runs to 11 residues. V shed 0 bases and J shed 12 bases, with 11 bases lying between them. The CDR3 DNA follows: TGTGCCTGGAGTGTAATTAGGGGCCACACCTTC. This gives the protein CAWSVIRGHTF.

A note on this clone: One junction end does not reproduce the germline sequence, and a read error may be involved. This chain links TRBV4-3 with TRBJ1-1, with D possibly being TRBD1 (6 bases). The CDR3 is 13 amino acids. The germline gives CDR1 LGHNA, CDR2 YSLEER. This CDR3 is CASRPQGNAEAFF. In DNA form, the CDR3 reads TGCGCCAGCAGACCCCAGGGGAACGCTGAAGCTTTCTTT.

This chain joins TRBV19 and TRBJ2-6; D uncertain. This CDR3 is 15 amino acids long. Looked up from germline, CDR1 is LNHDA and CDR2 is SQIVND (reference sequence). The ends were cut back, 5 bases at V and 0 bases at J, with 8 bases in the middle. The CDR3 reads CASSPRYSGANVLTF. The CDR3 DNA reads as TGTGCCAGTAGTCCCAGATACTCTGGGGCCAACGTCCTGACTTTC.

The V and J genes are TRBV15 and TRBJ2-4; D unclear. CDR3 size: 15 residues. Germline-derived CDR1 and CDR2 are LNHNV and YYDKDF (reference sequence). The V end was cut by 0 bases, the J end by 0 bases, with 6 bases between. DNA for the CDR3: TGTGCCACCAGCAGAGATGCGGCAGCCAAAAACATTCAGTACTTC. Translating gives CATSRDAAAKNIQYF. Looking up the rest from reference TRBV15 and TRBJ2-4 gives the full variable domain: DAMVIQNPRYQVTQFGKPVTLSCSQTLNHNVMYWYQQKSSQAPKLLFHYYDKDFNNEADTPDNFQSRRPNTSFCFLDIRSPGLGDTAMYLCATSRDAAAKNIQYFGAGTRLSVL.

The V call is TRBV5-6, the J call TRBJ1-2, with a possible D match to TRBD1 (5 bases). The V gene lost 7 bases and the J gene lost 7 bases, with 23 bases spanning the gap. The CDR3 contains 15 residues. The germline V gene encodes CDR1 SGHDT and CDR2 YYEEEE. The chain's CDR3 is CASSRLSGNLGGYTF. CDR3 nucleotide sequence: TGTGCCAGCTCCCGTCTATCAGGGAATCTAGGTGGCTACACCTTC.

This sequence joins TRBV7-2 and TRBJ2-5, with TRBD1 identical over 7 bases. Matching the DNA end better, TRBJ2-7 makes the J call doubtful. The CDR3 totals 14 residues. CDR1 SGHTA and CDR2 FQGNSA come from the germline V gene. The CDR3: CASSSRQGPYEQYF. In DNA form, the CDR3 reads TGTGCCAGCAGCTCCAGACAGGGACCCTACGAGCAGTACTTC.

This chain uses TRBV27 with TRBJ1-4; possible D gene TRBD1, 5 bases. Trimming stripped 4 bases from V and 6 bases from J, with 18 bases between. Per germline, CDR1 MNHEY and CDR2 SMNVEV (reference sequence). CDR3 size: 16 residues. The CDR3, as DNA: TGTGCCAGCAGTTACAAACCGACAGTGCGAGATGAAAAACTGTTTTTT. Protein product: CASSYKPTVRDEKLFF.

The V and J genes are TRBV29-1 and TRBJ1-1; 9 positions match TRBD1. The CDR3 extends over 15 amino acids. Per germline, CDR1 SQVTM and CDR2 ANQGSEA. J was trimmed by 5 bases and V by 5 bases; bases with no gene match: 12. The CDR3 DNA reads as TGCAGCGTTATAATACAGGGGGCTCTAGGAACTGAAGCTTTCTTT. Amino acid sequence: CSVIIQGALGTEAFF. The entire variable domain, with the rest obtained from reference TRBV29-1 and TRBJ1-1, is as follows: SAVISQKPSRDICQRGTSLTIQCQVDSQVTMMFWYRQQPGQSLTLIATANQGSEATYESGFVIDKFPISRPNLTFSTLTVSNMSPEDSSIYLCSVIIQGALGTEAFFGQGTRLTVV.

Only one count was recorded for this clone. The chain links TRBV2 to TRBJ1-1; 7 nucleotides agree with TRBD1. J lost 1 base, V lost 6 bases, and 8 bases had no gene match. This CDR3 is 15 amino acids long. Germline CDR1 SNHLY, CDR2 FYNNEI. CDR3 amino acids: CASRAEGAWNTEAFF. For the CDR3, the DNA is TGTGCCAGCAGGGCTGAGGGGGCGTGGAACACTGAAGCTTTCTTT.

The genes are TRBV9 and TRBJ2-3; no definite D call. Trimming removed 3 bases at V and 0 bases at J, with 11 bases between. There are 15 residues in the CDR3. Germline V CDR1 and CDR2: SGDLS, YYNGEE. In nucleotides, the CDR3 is TGTGCCAGCAGCGCCCGACACCCTAGCACAGATACGCAGTATTTT. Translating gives CASSARHPSTDTQYF.

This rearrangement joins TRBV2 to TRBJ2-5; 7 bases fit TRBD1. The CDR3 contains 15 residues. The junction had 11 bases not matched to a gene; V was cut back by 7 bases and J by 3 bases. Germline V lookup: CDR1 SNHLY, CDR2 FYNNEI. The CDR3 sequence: CASIGRGHNEETQYF. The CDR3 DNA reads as TGTGCCAGCATAGGAAGGGGGCATAATGAAGAGACCCAGTACTTC. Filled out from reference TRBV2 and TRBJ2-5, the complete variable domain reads EPEVTQTPSHQVTQMGQEVILRCVPISNHLYFYWYRQILGQKVEFLVSFYNNEISEKSEIFDDQFSVERPDGSNFTLKIRSTKLEDSAMYFCASIGRGHNEETQYFGPGTRLLVL.

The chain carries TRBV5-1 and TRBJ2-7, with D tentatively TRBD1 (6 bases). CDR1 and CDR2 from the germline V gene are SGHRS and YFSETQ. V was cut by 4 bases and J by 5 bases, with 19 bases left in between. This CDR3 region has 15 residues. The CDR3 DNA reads TGCGCCAGCAGCCTATCCATACAGGGTACCGACGAGCAGTACTTC. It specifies CASSLSIQGTDEQYF.